These T cell receptor beta chains were read from a single sample in a study of cytomegalovirus exposure and HLA in healthy donors. Produced via immunoSEQ multiplex PCR; TCRdb's table is partial and in-frame only. The sample shows tens of thousands of clones, approximately 79% of them seen only once. Sequencing was done on a sample of PBMCs. The receptors were gathered from a man in his thirties or forties in good health and CMV-seronegative. Each CDR3 is given with its conserved first and last residue. The D gene is left open where the match is weak. Clone size appears in some rows only: once, few, many, or a class for an expanded clone.

cdr3_aa | cdr3_nt | v_call | clone_size | d_call | j_call
CASSQDPGQLVEAFF | TGTGCCAGCAGCCAAGATCCAGGACAGCTCGTGGAAGCTTTCTTT | TRBV14 | NA | NA | TRBJ1-1
CASSWGVGEQFF | TGTGCCAGCAGCTGGGGGGTGGGTGAGCAGTTCTTC | TRBV5-4 | few | NA | TRBJ2-1
CASSSKANTEAFF | TGTGCCAGCAGTTCTAAAGCGAACACTGAAGCTTTCTTT | TRBV6-4 | NA | NA | TRBJ1-1
CASSSTGGLRHGYTF | TGTGCCAGCAGCTCGACAGGGGGCCTTAGGCATGGCTACACCTTC | TRBV7-9 | NA | TRBD1 | TRBJ1-2
CASSPSRTGDTDTQYF | TGTGCCAGCTCACCGAGTCGGACAGGAGACACAGATACGCAGTATTTT | TRBV18 | NA | TRBD1 | TRBJ2-3
CASSLLDGQSIPSLVNIQYF | TGTGCCAGCAGTTTATTGGATGGACAGAGCATTCCCTCCCTGGTGAACATTCAGTACTTC | TRBV27 | NA | NA | TRBJ2-4
CASSLVVEGEQYF | TGCGCCAGCAGCTTGGTTGTGGAGGGGGAGCAGTACTTC | TRBV5-1 | NA | NA | TRBJ2-7
CAWSVRGGIYGYTF | TGTGCCTGGAGTGTACGAGGGGGAATCTATGGCTACACCTTC | TRBV30 | NA | NA | TRBJ1-2
CASNLGYGETQYF | TGTGCCAGCAACCTCGGGTATGGAGAGACCCAGTACTTC | TRBV9 | few | NA | TRBJ2-5
CSATGNTEAFF | TGCAGCGCGACAGGGAACACTGAAGCTTTCTTT | TRBV29-1 | NA | NA | TRBJ1-1
CASSFGQANEKLFF | TGTGCCAGCAGTTTTGGACAGGCTAATGAAAAACTGTTTTTT | TRBV27 | NA | TRBD1 | TRBJ1-4
CASSEPRRQEDQPQHF | TGTGCCAGCAGTGAACCCCGACGGCAGGAGGATCAGCCCCAGCATTTT | TRBV6-1 | NA | NA | TRBJ1-5
CASSGGHTNEKLFF | TGTGCCAGCAGCGGGGGACACACTAATGAAAAACTGTTTTTT | TRBV9 | NA | NA | TRBJ1-4
CSVEHGTGELFF | TGCAGCGTTGAGCACGGCACCGGGGAGCTGTTTTTT | TRBV29-1 | NA | NA | TRBJ2-2
CASSLEGGDYNEQFF | TGTGCCAGCAGCTTAGAGGGAGGGGACTACAATGAGCAGTTCTTC | TRBV13 | few | TRBD2 | TRBJ2-1
CASSRDRGETQYF | TGTGCCAGTAGCAGGGACAGGGGTGAGACCCAGTACTTC | TRBV19 | NA | TRBD1 | TRBJ2-5
CASSIGRTWGGTDTQYF | TGTGCCAGTAGTATAGGCCGGACGTGGGGGGGCACAGATACGCAGTATTTT | TRBV19 | NA | NA | TRBJ2-3
CATSKGPWAYGYTF | TGTGCCACCTCGAAGGGGCCTTGGGCATATGGCTACACCTTC | TRBV27 | once | NA | TRBJ1-2
CASSLAPRVDNEQFF | TGCGCCAGCAGCTTGGCTCCGAGAGTCGACAATGAGCAGTTCTTC | TRBV5-1 | NA | NA | TRBJ2-1
CASTNRQGTSTDTQYF | TGTGCCAGCACCAATAGACAGGGGACTAGCACAGATACGCAGTATTTT | TRBV5-5 | NA | TRBD1 | TRBJ2-3
CSADTVGAAGYTF | TGCAGCGCAGATACGGTAGGGGCGGCTGGCTACACCTTC | TRBV29-1 | once | NA | TRBJ1-2
CASSPGINYGYTF | TGTGCCAGCAGTCCGGGTATTAACTATGGCTACACCTTC | TRBV6-1 | NA | NA | TRBJ1-2
CASRDRALGNTIYF | TGTGCCAGCAGAGACAGGGCCCTTGGAAACACCATATATTTT | TRBV2 | NA | TRBD1 | TRBJ1-3
CASSLLSGGGRGTEAFF | TGTGCCAGCAGCTTACTTTCAGGGGGTGGCCGCGGCACTGAAGCTTTCTTT | TRBV13 | NA | TRBD1 | TRBJ1-1
CASSYSLYDSPEQYF | TGTGCCAGCAGTTACTCCTTATACGACAGTCCCGAGCAGTACTTC | TRBV6-6 | NA | NA | TRBJ2-7
CASRELGETQYF | TGTGCCAGCAGGGAGTTAGGAGAGACCCAGTACTTC | TRBV2 | NA | NA | TRBJ2-5
CASNHGQGQETQYF | TGTGCCAGTAATCACGGACAGGGGCAAGAGACCCAGTACTTC | TRBV19 | few | TRBD1 | TRBJ2-5
CASRGQGADYGYTF | TGTGCCAGCAGGGGACAGGGGGCGGACTATGGCTACACCTTC | TRBV28 | once | TRBD1 | TRBJ1-2
CTSVAASLSSYNSPLHF | TGCACCAGCGTAGCAGCTAGCCTGAGCTCCTATAATTCACCCCTCCACTTT | TRBV1 | NA | NA | TRBJ1-6
CASSYTGGGETQYF | TGTGCCAGCAGTTATACAGGGGGCGGGGAGACCCAGTACTTC | TRBV27 | NA | TRBD1 | TRBJ2-5
CASSQEETVRAYTF | TGTGCCAGCAGCCAAGAGGAGACGGTCAGGGCCTACACCTTC | TRBV4-2 | NA | NA | TRBJ1-2
CAAGQDYGYTF | TGTGCCGCCGGACAGGACTATGGCTACACCTTC | TRBV6-5 | NA | TRBD1 | TRBJ1-2
CASSVEDLGGTEAFF | TGTGCCAGCAGCGTAGAGGATCTAGGAGGCACTGAAGCTTTCTTT | TRBV9 | NA | NA | TRBJ1-1
CASSQDGSGANVLTF | TGCGCCAGCAGCCAAGACGGCTCTGGGGCCAACGTCCTGACTTTC | TRBV4-3 | NA | NA | TRBJ2-6
CAISEVAAKNTEAFF | TGTGCCATCAGTGAGGTTGCAGCGAAGAACACTGAAGCTTTCTTT | TRBV10-3 | NA | NA | TRBJ1-1
CASRPRTRDNSPLHF | TGTGCCAGCAGACCGCGGACCAGGGATAATTCACCCCTCCACTTT | TRBV7-8 | NA | NA | TRBJ1-6
CASRKGGESGANVLTF | TGTGCCAGCAGGAAGGGGGGGGAATCTGGGGCCAACGTCCTGACTTTC | TRBV25-1 | NA | NA | TRBJ2-6
CASRLYGDRAIKLQETQYF | TGTGCCAGCAGGCTCTACGGGGACAGGGCTATCAAACTTCAAGAGACCCAGTACTTC | TRBV27 | NA | TRBD1 | TRBJ2-5
CASSSATANPGNTIYF | TGTGCCAGCAGTTCTGCGACAGCAAACCCTGGAAACACCATATATTTT | TRBV28 | NA | NA | TRBJ1-3
CASSQTLGGQGPQHF | TGTGCCAGCAGCCAAACCCTCGGGGGGCAAGGGCCCCAGCATTTT | TRBV4-2 | few | NA | TRBJ1-5
CASSFRRDTEAFF | TGCGCCAGCAGCTTTAGGAGGGACACTGAAGCTTTCTTT | TRBV5-1 | NA | NA | TRBJ1-1